The rows below give T cell receptor beta chains drawn from one sample of a study of blood T cell repertoires in COVID-19. Only in-frame clones appear in the TCRdb table, and some are missing; sequencing was by immunoSEQ multiplex PCR. There are approximately 200,000 clones in the sample; approximately 80% occur only once, and 8% to 13% lies in the top ten. Source material: peripheral blood. These receptors were taken from an elderly woman with acute or convalescent COVID-19. CDR3s include the opening cysteine and the closing phenylalanine or tryptophan. A D gene is named only where the DNA matches it firmly. Not every row has a clone size; where given, it reads once, few, many or a size class.

size: -
V: TRBV7-7
J: TRBJ2-5
D: -
DNA: TGTGCTAGCAGCTCACAGGGTTGGCAAGAGACCCAGTACTTC
CDR3: CASSSQGWQETQYF

size: -
V: TRBV10-3
J: TRBJ1-1
D: TRBD1
DNA: TGTGCCATCAGTCCGGGACAGGGGAAGCCTGAAGCTTTCTTT
CDR3: CAISPGQGKPEAFF

size: -
V: TRBV3-1/TRBV3-2
J: TRBJ2-1
D: TRBD2
DNA: TGTGCCAGCAGCCAAGTCTTAGCGGGGGGGCGAAATGAGCAGTTCTTC
CDR3: CASSQVLAGGRNEQFF

size: -
V: TRBV28
J: TRBJ1-4
D: -
DNA: TGTGCCAGCAGCCCGGTGAGGGTTAGAGAAAAACTGTTTTTT
CDR3: CASSPVRVREKLFF

size: -
V: TRBV30
J: TRBJ1-6
D: -
DNA: TGTGCCTGGAGTGTAGAGGTGCCACCCCTCCACTTT
CDR3: CAWSVEVPPLHF

size: -
V: TRBV25-1
J: TRBJ2-1
D: TRBD2
DNA: TGTGCCAGCAGTGAATCTAGCGGGAGGGATGGGGATGAGCAGTTCTTC
CDR3: CASSESSGRDGDEQFF

size: -
V: TRBV19
J: TRBJ1-6
D: TRBD1
DNA: TGTGCCAGTAGTATCGGACAGGGTTTGAGCTCACCCCTCCACTTT
CDR3: CASSIGQGLSSPLHF

size: -
V: TRBV19
J: TRBJ1-5
D: -
DNA: TGTGCCAGTAGTTTCGGGGTACGGCAGCCCCAGCATTTT
CDR3: CASSFGVRQPQHF

size: few
V: TRBV11-2
J: TRBJ1-2
D: -
DNA: TGTGCCAGCAGCTCGGACAGATTCTATGGCTACACCTTC
CDR3: CASSSDRFYGYTF

size: -
V: TRBV12-2
J: TRBJ2-7
D: -
DNA: TGTGCAAGTCGCTTAGCGGAGGTGACTAGAGCCTACGAGCAGTACTTC
CDR3: CASRLAEVTRAYEQYF

size: -
V: TRBV19
J: TRBJ2-7
D: -
DNA: TGTGCCAGTAGTATACGACACCTGAGCTCCTACGAGCAGTACTTC
CDR3: CASSIRHLSSYEQYF

size: -
V: TRBV18
J: TRBJ2-1
D: TRBD2
DNA: TGTGCCAGCTCACCCACTAGCGGGGGTTACAATGAGCAGTTCTTC
CDR3: CASSPTSGGYNEQFF

size: -
V: TRBV27
J: TRBJ1-3
D: -
DNA: TGTGCCAGCAGTGCCCTTGGCGGGGGGAGAGGAAACACCATATATTTT
CDR3: CASSALGGGRGNTIYF

size: -
V: TRBV6-5
J: TRBJ1-4
D: TRBD1
DNA: TGTGCCAGCAGTTACGCTGGGACAGGTAATGAAAAACTGTTTTTT
CDR3: CASSYAGTGNEKLFF

size: few
V: TRBV4-1
J: TRBJ1-5
D: TRBD1
DNA: TGCGCCAGCAGCCAAGTAGCTTTAAGGGACAGGGGAGGCAATCAGCCCCAGCATTTT
CDR3: CASSQVALRDRGGNQPQHF

size: once
V: TRBV7-2
J: TRBJ2-7
D: TRBD2
DNA: TGTGCCAGCAGCTCGATTCGACTAGCCGGATCCTACGAGCAGTACTTC
CDR3: CASSSIRLAGSYEQYF

size: -
V: TRBV6-2/TRBV6-3
J: TRBJ2-7
D: -
DNA: TGTGCCAGCAGTTACTCGGAGGGGAACCAAGACTTC
CDR3: CASSYSEGNQDF

size: -
V: TRBV5-4
J: TRBJ1-1
D: TRBD1
DNA: TGTGCCAGCAGCCGAGGGACAGGGGGCACTGAAGCTTTCTTT
CDR3: CASSRGTGGTEAFF

size: -
V: TRBV12-1
J: TRBJ1-1
D: -
DNA: TGTGCCAGCAGCCCTGAGACGGAGCCGTTC
CDR3: CASSPETEPF

size: -
V: TRBV6-6
J: TRBJ2-7
D: -
DNA: TGTGCCAGCAGCTATAGCGGAACCGTGATCGAGCAGTACTTC
CDR3: CASSYSGTVIEQYF

size: -
V: TRBV30
J: TRBJ1-2
D: TRBD1
DNA: TGTGCCTGGAGTGTACAGGGGATCAACTATGGCTACACCTTC
CDR3: CAWSVQGINYGYTF

size: -
V: TRBV7-2
J: TRBJ1-1
D: TRBD1
DNA: TGTGCCAGCAGTCCAGGGGGAAGGCACACTGAAGCTTTCTTT
CDR3: CASSPGGRHTEAFF

size: -
V: TRBV6-5
J: TRBJ2-5
D: -
DNA: TGTGCCAGCAGTTACAGCCCCACAGTGAGCCAAGAGACCCAGTACTTC
CDR3: CASSYSPTVSQETQYF

size: -
V: TRBV19
J: TRBJ2-7
D: -
DNA: TGTGCCAGTGGGTTCGGAGGGGACGAGCAGTACTTC
CDR3: CASGFGGDEQYF

size: -
V: TRBV12-3/TRBV12-4
J: TRBJ1-2
D: -
DNA: TGTGCCAGCACTTTCGCAGGGAACTATGGCTACACCTTC
CDR3: CASTFAGNYGYTF

size: once
V: TRBV5-1
J: TRBJ2-7
D: TRBD1
DNA: TGCGCCAGCAGCTTAGACAGGGAGAAACCCTACGAGCAGTACTTC
CDR3: CASSLDREKPYEQYF

size: few
V: TRBV6-5
J: TRBJ2-2
D: -
DNA: TGTGCCAGCAGAAGGGGACAGAACACCGGGGAGCTGTTTTTT
CDR3: CASRRGQNTGELFF

size: -
V: TRBV13
J: TRBJ2-7
D: -
DNA: TGTGCCAGCAGCCCAAGCCCAGGCCACGAGCAGTACTTC
CDR3: CASSPSPGHEQYF

size: -
V: TRBV10-3
J: TRBJ2-7
D: TRBD1
DNA: TGTGCCATCAGTGAGTCCGGGACAGGCCTTATGGGCTACGAGCAGTACTTC
CDR3: CAISESGTGLMGYEQYF

size: -
V: TRBV4-3
J: TRBJ1-5
D: -
DNA: TGCGCCAGCAGCCAAGATCTGGGGGAGGTCCAGCCCCAGCATTTT
CDR3: CASSQDLGEVQPQHF

size: -
V: TRBV7-8
J: TRBJ2-7
D: -
DNA: TGTGCCAGCAGCCGGACCCGGGACTCCGAGCAGTACTTC
CDR3: CASSRTRDSEQYF

size: -
V: TRBV6-4
J: TRBJ2-1
D: TRBD2
DNA: TGTGCCAGCAGTGACCAGGGACTAGCGGGGGATAATGAGCAGTTCTTC
CDR3: CASSDQGLAGDNEQFF

size: -
V: TRBV5-1
J: TRBJ1-2
D: TRBD1
DNA: TGCGCCAGCAGTCCAGACAGGGCGGCCTACGGCTACACCTTC
CDR3: CASSPDRAAYGYTF

size: -
V: TRBV3-1/TRBV3-2
J: TRBJ1-2
D: -
DNA: TGTGCCAGCAGCCCACAGGGCGACTATGGCTACACCTTC
CDR3: CASSPQGDYGYTF

size: few
V: TRBV27
J: TRBJ1-6
D: TRBD1
DNA: TGTGCCAGCAGTCGGCGGACAGGCAATTCACCCCTCCACTTT
CDR3: CASSRRTGNSPLHF